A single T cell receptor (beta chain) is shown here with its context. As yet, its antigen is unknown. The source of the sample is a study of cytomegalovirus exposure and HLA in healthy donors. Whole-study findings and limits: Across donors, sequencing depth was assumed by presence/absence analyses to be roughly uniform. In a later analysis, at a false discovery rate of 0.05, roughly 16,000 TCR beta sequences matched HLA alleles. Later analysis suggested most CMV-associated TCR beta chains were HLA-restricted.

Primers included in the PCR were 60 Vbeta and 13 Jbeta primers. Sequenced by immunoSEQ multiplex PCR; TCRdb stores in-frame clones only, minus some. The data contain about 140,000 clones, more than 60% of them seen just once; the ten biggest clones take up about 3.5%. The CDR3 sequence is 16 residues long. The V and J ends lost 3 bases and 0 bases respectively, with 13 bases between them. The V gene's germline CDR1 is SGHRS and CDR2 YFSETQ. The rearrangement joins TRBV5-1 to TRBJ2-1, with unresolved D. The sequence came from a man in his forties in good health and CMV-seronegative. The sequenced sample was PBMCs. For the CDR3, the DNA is TGCGCCAGCAGCTCAGGCCAATCGAGCTCCTACAATGAGCAGTTCTTC. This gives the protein CASSSGQSSSYNEQFF.